The sequence of this T cell receptor beta chain was determined in a study of PD-1 blockade in classical Hodgkin lymphoma. Study-level information: Once every 2 weeks, patients received intravenous nivolumab at 3 mg/kg.

The assay was immunoSEQ multiplex PCR, and TCRdb's table has in-frame clones only and misses some. The data hold 25,000 to 30,000 clones, with under 70% observed a single time. Brentuximab vedotin exposure varied, and every patient relapsed after autologous stem cell transplantation. Patients had relapsed/refractory classical Hodgkin lymphoma with complete response, partial response or progressive disease as best response. This clone was seen only a few times. The material was peripheral blood mononuclear cells (PBMCs), obtained before the second cycle of nivolumab. The source of this sequence is a human donor with classical Hodgkin lymphoma.

The CDR3 coding sequence is TGTGCCAGCAGCCCTTTGGGGGGGAAGAAGTTCTACGAGCAGTACTTC. It translates to CASSPLGGKKFYEQYF. The chain has TRBV27 and TRBJ2-7; TRBD2 matches 7 bases. CDR1 MNHEY and CDR2 SMNVEV come from the germline V gene (reference sequence). This CDR3 is 16 amino acids long. The V gene end was trimmed by 6 bases and the J gene end by 3 bases; junction bases not matched to a gene: 14.